A selection of T cell receptor beta chains follows, all from one sample in a study of T cells in Graves' hyperthyroidism and ophthalmopathy. Each CDR3 protein is one row after TCRdb ran MiXCR on the multiplex PCR reads. The data hold a few hundred thousand distinct CDR3 sequences, with roughly 15% observed a single time. The specimen sequenced was blood. The receptors were gathered from a woman aged 40 to 49 with Graves' ophthalmopathy. Each CDR3 is given without its conserved first and last residue. The D gene is left open where the match is weak. Part of the rows lack a size; the others show once, few, many or a class for expanded clones.

v_gene,d_gene,abundance,CDR3aa
TRBV5-1,.,few,ASSVTGELF
TRBV5-5,.,few,ASSLRSGNTGELF
TRBV19,.,few,ASKSDSYGYT
TRBV2,.,many,ASSEGIADTEAF
TRBV27,TRBD1,many,ASSPRTGEPQH
TRBV18,.,few,ASSVLGRSSYNEQF
TRBV20-1,TRBD2,.,SARDSSGGVNEQF
TRBV3-1,.,.,ASSLTYNSPLH
TRBV10-2,.,many,ASSEGKLTDTQY
TRBV28,.,many,ASSLLLAKALYGYT
TRBV27,TRBD1,many,ASSSPTGDEQF
TRBV6-1,.,.,ASRPTPRGGGYT
TRBV11-1,.,many,ASSFRAASSYNEQF
TRBV27,TRBD2,many,ASSYGTSGRGNEQF
TRBV29-1,.,.,SVLVRGLSYSYEQY
TRBV2,TRBD2,few,ASSEELAGGWQY
TRBV12-3/TRBV12-4,TRBD1,many,ASSSIRTGTYEQY
TRBV2,.,many,ASSAEGINNSPLH
TRBV7-9,.,.,ASSLARGAEEKLF
TRBV7-9,.,.,ASSLGGLHQPQH
TRBV5-5,.,few,ASSTRPRMSSYNSPLH
TRBV7-9,.,many,ASSLAGSVDEQF
TRBV14,TRBD1,many,ASSRDRVGAF
TRBV11-1,TRBD1,many,ASSRWTGQETQY
TRBV3-1,.,many,ASSQGLGGTEAF
TRBV20-1,.,many,SAYYNEQF
TRBV24-1,.,.,ATSGKRGTDTQY
TRBV3-1,TRBD2,few,ASSQDWLGGTRTSGTQY
TRBV5-5,TRBD2,.,ASSLSSGLGGDTQY
TRBV15,TRBD2,many,ATSRDLGSSGRSEQF
TRBV20-1,.,many,SARAFLDTEAF
TRBV9,TRBD1,few,ASSVGAGGIGSPLH
TRBV27,TRBD2,many,ASSPGGGHEQY
TRBV29-1,.,.,SVVAVPGELF
TRBV5-1,.,.,ASRGEAVEQF
TRBV6-2/TRBV6-3,TRBD1,.,ASYRGPNQPQH
TRBV9,.,.,ASSVALRGEQF
TRBV28,TRBD2,.,ASSFTSGSSYEQY
TRBV5-1,.,few,ASHDLGQLTDTQY
TRBV7-6,TRBD1,many,ASSLAGTADNEQF
TRBV20-1,.,few,SARTTNIQY
TRBV12-3/TRBV12-4,.,many,ASRLTGAGEKLF